This TCR beta chain was obtained from a study of graft-versus-host responses after intestinal transplantation. Whole-study context: Grafts were multivisceral, liver-intestinal, or isolated intestinal. Anti-thymocyte globulin induction, then tacrolimus and steroids for two to four years, went to all recipients. Study-wide points: GvH clones detected in recipient marrow included some appearing first in ileum or blood.

Repertoires were generated with immunoSEQ multiplex PCR, while TCRdb's copy carries only in-frame clones and drops some. Of around 120,000 clones in the sample, approximately 92% are singletons; the top ten hold more than 0.1%. Of note for this clone: Its target is not known.

Germline values: CDR1 MDHEN, CDR2 SYDVKM. V gave up 3 bases and J gave up 2 bases, with 5 bases separating them. This CDR3 region has 12 residues. The clonotype was recovered from a human donor who received an intestinal transplant. This chain joins TRBV28 and TRBJ2-7; D call uncertain. Sequenced here: unstimulated CD4+ T cells sorted from spleen or lymph node cells, sampled before intestinal transplant. In nucleotides, the CDR3 is TGTGCCAGCAGTTTGATTCCCTACGAGCAGTACTTC. This sequence encodes CASSLIPYEQYF.